This is a list of T cell receptor beta chains from one sample in a study of blood T cell repertoires in COVID-19. TCRdb's copy holds only in-frame clones and misses some; the assay was immunoSEQ multiplex PCR. This sample has 150,000 to 200,000 clones; roughly 80% occur once, and the top ten carry approximately 3.6%. Material: PBMCs or T cells enriched from blood (not recorded which). These receptors came from a woman aged 55-69 years who had recovered from COVID-19. Each CDR3 is given with its conserved first and last residue. Fields, in order: CDR3 DNA, CDR3 protein, J gene, clone size, V gene, D gene. A D gene is named only where the DNA matches it firmly. Rows give clone size only sometimes, using once, few, many, or a class for an expanded clone.

cdr3_nt: TGCGCCAGCAGCCCTGACAGGGGCTGGGATCAGCCCCAGCATTTT
cdr3_aa: CASSPDRGWDQPQHF
j_call: TRBJ1-5
clone_size: NA
v_call: TRBV5-1
d_call: TRBD1

cdr3_nt: TGCGCCAGCTCCCGGGCGGGCCTCCTCCCCATCGGGGAGCTGTTTTTT
cdr3_aa: CASSRAGLLPIGELFF
j_call: TRBJ2-2
clone_size: few
v_call: TRBV4-1
d_call: NA

cdr3_nt: TGTGCCAGCAGCCCTCCGGGACAGGGGGGGAATGAGCAGTTCTTC
cdr3_aa: CASSPPGQGGNEQFF
j_call: TRBJ2-1
clone_size: NA
v_call: TRBV5-6
d_call: TRBD1

cdr3_nt: TGTGCCAGCAGCCGCAGGACAGGGGGCTTTTCGACTGGAAACACCATATATTTT
cdr3_aa: CASSRRTGGFSTGNTIYF
j_call: TRBJ1-3
clone_size: NA
v_call: TRBV13
d_call: TRBD1

cdr3_nt: TGTGCCAGCAGCTTGGATCAGGGCACTTACAATGGCTACACCTTC
cdr3_aa: CASSLDQGTYNGYTF
j_call: TRBJ1-2
clone_size: NA
v_call: TRBV5-4
d_call: NA

cdr3_nt: TGTGCCAGCAGCTTAAGCCACGCAGACGGGGGGCAAAGAGAAAAACTGTTTTTT
cdr3_aa: CASSLSHADGGQREKLFF
j_call: TRBJ1-4
clone_size: once
v_call: TRBV13
d_call: NA

cdr3_nt: TGTGCCAGCAGATGGGGACAACTCACTGAAGCTTTCTTT
cdr3_aa: CASRWGQLTEAFF
j_call: TRBJ1-1
clone_size: NA
v_call: TRBV6-5
d_call: NA

cdr3_nt: TGTGCCAGCAGTCCGCTAACAGGGGGAACTAATGAAAAACTGTTTTTT
cdr3_aa: CASSPLTGGTNEKLFF
j_call: TRBJ1-4
clone_size: NA
v_call: TRBV3-1/TRBV3-2
d_call: TRBD1

cdr3_nt: TGTGCCAGCCGCAGGGGAAACAATCAGCCCCAGCATTTT
cdr3_aa: CASRRGNNQPQHF
j_call: TRBJ1-5
clone_size: NA
v_call: TRBV2
d_call: NA

cdr3_nt: TGTGCCAGCAGCTTACTGGGGGGGGAACAAGAGACCCAGTACTTC
cdr3_aa: CASSLLGGEQETQYF
j_call: TRBJ2-5
clone_size: NA
v_call: TRBV13
d_call: TRBD2

cdr3_nt: TGCGCCAGCAGCTTGAAACCAGGCGAGACCTATAATTCACCCCTCCACTTT
cdr3_aa: CASSLKPGETYNSPLHF
j_call: TRBJ1-6
clone_size: NA
v_call: TRBV5-1
d_call: NA

cdr3_nt: TGTGCCACCCAAGGTAGGGGGCTCACCACAGATACGCAGTATTTT
cdr3_aa: CATQGRGLTTDTQYF
j_call: TRBJ2-3
clone_size: once
v_call: TRBV19
d_call: TRBD1

cdr3_nt: TGCGCCAGCAGCGAGGCAGCTAACTATGGCTACACCTTC
cdr3_aa: CASSEAANYGYTF
j_call: TRBJ1-2
clone_size: NA
v_call: TRBV5-1
d_call: NA

cdr3_nt: TGTGCCAGCAGCTTAATTCAGGGTACAGATACGCAGTATTTT
cdr3_aa: CASSLIQGTDTQYF
j_call: TRBJ2-3
clone_size: NA
v_call: TRBV5-4
d_call: NA

cdr3_nt: TGTGCAAGCGGAGGGGCAGGCTTTATCACAGATACGCAGTATTTT
cdr3_aa: CASGGAGFITDTQYF
j_call: TRBJ2-3
clone_size: NA
v_call: TRBV7-6
d_call: NA

cdr3_nt: TGCGCCAGCCGCGGACAAAACACTGAAGCTTTCTTT
cdr3_aa: CASRGQNTEAFF
j_call: TRBJ1-1
clone_size: NA
v_call: TRBV5-1
d_call: NA

cdr3_nt: TGCAGCGTTGAAGATCGGGTTCGGATCCGCGGCTACACCTTC
cdr3_aa: CSVEDRVRIRGYTF
j_call: TRBJ1-2
clone_size: NA
v_call: TRBV29-1
d_call: NA

cdr3_nt: TGCGCCAGCAGCTTGAGGCCGGGGTTAGGCTATGGCTACACCTTC
cdr3_aa: CASSLRPGLGYGYTF
j_call: TRBJ1-2
clone_size: NA
v_call: TRBV5-1
d_call: NA

cdr3_nt: TGTGCCAGCAGTTTAGGCTCATACAATGAGCAGTTCTTC
cdr3_aa: CASSLGSYNEQFF
j_call: TRBJ2-1
clone_size: NA
v_call: TRBV27
d_call: NA

cdr3_nt: TGTGCCAGCAGCTTTGCCGGGGTGGGCACTGAAGCTTTCTTT
cdr3_aa: CASSFAGVGTEAFF
j_call: TRBJ1-1
clone_size: NA
v_call: TRBV5-4
d_call: NA

cdr3_nt: TGTGCCAGCAGTGTACAGCTCATGAACACTGAAGCTTTCTTT
cdr3_aa: CASSVQLMNTEAFF
j_call: TRBJ1-1
clone_size: NA
v_call: TRBV2
d_call: NA

cdr3_nt: TGTGCCAGCAGCCCGGGGGGGTTTCAGCCCCAGCATTTT
cdr3_aa: CASSPGGFQPQHF
j_call: TRBJ1-5
clone_size: NA
v_call: TRBV5-5
d_call: NA

cdr3_nt: TGTGCCAGCAGCACCGACAGGTCTTACGAGCAGTACTTC
cdr3_aa: CASSTDRSYEQYF
j_call: TRBJ2-7
clone_size: NA
v_call: TRBV7-2
d_call: NA

cdr3_nt: TGTGCCAGCAGCCCGGGACAGAGAGATGGCTACACCTTC
cdr3_aa: CASSPGQRDGYTF
j_call: TRBJ1-2
clone_size: few
v_call: TRBV9
d_call: TRBD1

cdr3_nt: TGCGCCAGCAGCCCCCGGACAGGCATAATGGAAGACTCTGAAGCTTTCTTT
cdr3_aa: CASSPRTGIMEDSEAFF
j_call: TRBJ1-1
clone_size: few
v_call: TRBV5-1
d_call: TRBD1

cdr3_nt: TGTGCCAGCAGCTTGGCCTCGAGCGGGGGGACTGGGGCCAACGTCCTGACTTTC
cdr3_aa: CASSLASSGGTGANVLTF
j_call: TRBJ2-6
clone_size: NA
v_call: TRBV5-8
d_call: TRBD2

cdr3_nt: TGTGCCTGGAGTCCTCCGAACACTGAAGCTTTCTTT
cdr3_aa: CAWSPPNTEAFF
j_call: TRBJ1-1
clone_size: once
v_call: TRBV30
d_call: NA

cdr3_nt: TGCGCCACCAAGGAGGGGCTGAACACTGAAGCTTTCTTT
cdr3_aa: CATKEGLNTEAFF
j_call: TRBJ1-1
clone_size: few
v_call: TRBV5-1
d_call: NA

cdr3_nt: TGTGCCAGCTCACTGGACAGGGCTGGAAACACCATATATTTT
cdr3_aa: CASSLDRAGNTIYF
j_call: TRBJ1-3
clone_size: NA
v_call: TRBV18
d_call: TRBD1

cdr3_nt: TGTGCCAGCAGACCTGAAACAGGGATTTACTATGGCTACACCTTC
cdr3_aa: CASRPETGIYYGYTF
j_call: TRBJ1-2
clone_size: NA
v_call: TRBV27
d_call: NA

cdr3_nt: TGTGCCAGCAGCGTTGGGACAGGAGAGACCGGGGAGCTGTTTTTT
cdr3_aa: CASSVGTGETGELFF
j_call: TRBJ2-2
clone_size: few
v_call: TRBV9
d_call: TRBD1

cdr3_nt: TGTGCCAGCAGCCAAGGGACAGGCTTTTACGAGCAGTACTTC
cdr3_aa: CASSQGTGFYEQYF
j_call: TRBJ2-7
clone_size: NA
v_call: TRBV4-2
d_call: TRBD1

cdr3_nt: TGTGCCAGCAGTGCAACAGGGGGTAACTATGGCTACACCTTC
cdr3_aa: CASSATGGNYGYTF
j_call: TRBJ1-2
clone_size: NA
v_call: TRBV27
d_call: TRBD1

cdr3_nt: TGTGCCAGCAGTTACTCCCCGACAGAACCCACAGATACGCAGTATTTT
cdr3_aa: CASSYSPTEPTDTQYF
j_call: TRBJ2-3
clone_size: NA
v_call: TRBV6-5
d_call: NA

cdr3_nt: TGCGCCAGCAGCGAATCCCTTGCGGGTTACGGGCGCTCCTACAATGAGCAGTTCTTC
cdr3_aa: CASSESLAGYGRSYNEQFF
j_call: TRBJ2-1
clone_size: NA
v_call: TRBV5-1
d_call: NA

cdr3_nt: TGTGCCAGTAGTATAGTCCAGGGGGCCCTTTACAATGAGCAGTTCTTC
cdr3_aa: CASSIVQGALYNEQFF
j_call: TRBJ2-1
clone_size: NA
v_call: TRBV19
d_call: TRBD1

cdr3_nt: TGTGCCAGCAGTGAAGGATACAGAACTAATGAAAAACTGTTTTTT
cdr3_aa: CASSEGYRTNEKLFF
j_call: TRBJ1-4
clone_size: NA
v_call: TRBV6-1
d_call: NA

cdr3_nt: TGTGCCAGCTCTCCCGGACAGCACTATGGCTACACCTTC
cdr3_aa: CASSPGQHYGYTF
j_call: TRBJ1-2
clone_size: NA
v_call: TRBV18
d_call: NA

cdr3_nt: TGTGCCAGCACTTTATCGTTTCTAAACTCCTACGAGCAGTACTTC
cdr3_aa: CASTLSFLNSYEQYF
j_call: TRBJ2-7
clone_size: NA
v_call: TRBV6-5
d_call: NA

cdr3_nt: TGTGCCAGCAGCTTAGGTTTAGTCTCCTCGGATGAGCAGTTCTTC
cdr3_aa: CASSLGLVSSDEQFF
j_call: TRBJ2-1
clone_size: NA
v_call: TRBV7-6
d_call: NA

cdr3_nt: TGTGCCAGCAGCTTCTACAACACTGAAGCTTTCTTT
cdr3_aa: CASSFYNTEAFF
j_call: TRBJ1-1
clone_size: NA
v_call: TRBV5-8
d_call: NA

cdr3_nt: TGTGCCAGCAGCCCAGAACGGGTCGGCGGAAACACCATATATTTT
cdr3_aa: CASSPERVGGNTIYF
j_call: TRBJ1-3
clone_size: NA
v_call: TRBV2
d_call: NA

cdr3_nt: TGTGCCAGCAGCCAAGATGAGGGGCTAGCGGTACGGGAGACCCAGTACTTC
cdr3_aa: CASSQDEGLAVRETQYF
j_call: TRBJ2-5
clone_size: NA
v_call: TRBV4-2
d_call: TRBD2

cdr3_nt: TGCGCCAGCAGCCTCGCCGTAGACAGGGTTGGCCACAATGAGCAGTTCTTC
cdr3_aa: CASSLAVDRVGHNEQFF
j_call: TRBJ2-1
clone_size: few
v_call: TRBV5-1
d_call: TRBD1

cdr3_nt: TGTGCCACCAGCAGAGATTTTGGGCAGGGGAGAGAGACCCAGTACTTC
cdr3_aa: CATSRDFGQGRETQYF
j_call: TRBJ2-5
clone_size: NA
v_call: TRBV15
d_call: NA

cdr3_nt: TGTGCCACCAGCAGAGCCGGGACTAACACCGGGGAGCTGTTTTTT
cdr3_aa: CATSRAGTNTGELFF
j_call: TRBJ2-2
clone_size: many
v_call: TRBV15
d_call: NA

cdr3_nt: TGTGCCAGCAGCGAGTTGGGACTAGCAGGCGAGCAGTACTTC
cdr3_aa: CASSELGLAGEQYF
j_call: TRBJ2-7
clone_size: NA
v_call: TRBV9
d_call: TRBD2

cdr3_nt: TGTGCCAGCAGCTTGGCCGGGACTTCCTCAGGAGGGGAGCTGTTTTTT
cdr3_aa: CASSLAGTSSGGELFF
j_call: TRBJ2-2
clone_size: NA
v_call: TRBV5-4
d_call: NA

cdr3_nt: TGTGCCAGCAGCTTAAGAGGGGGATCTAGCACAGATACGCAGTATTTT
cdr3_aa: CASSLRGGSSTDTQYF
j_call: TRBJ2-3
clone_size: NA
v_call: TRBV7-3
d_call: NA

cdr3_nt: TGTGCCAGCAGCCAGGACAGGGGCCCGGGCTCCTACGAGCAGTACTTC
cdr3_aa: CASSQDRGPGSYEQYF
j_call: TRBJ2-7
clone_size: NA
v_call: TRBV14
d_call: TRBD1

cdr3_nt: TGTGCCAGCAGCCCGCCTAGCGGGGGGGCCGCGCAGTATTTT
cdr3_aa: CASSPPSGGAAQYF
j_call: TRBJ2-3
clone_size: NA
v_call: TRBV11-2
d_call: TRBD2

cdr3_nt: TGTGCCAGTAGAACTAGCGGGGGCCGTATTACCGGGGAGCTGTTTTTT
cdr3_aa: CASRTSGGRITGELFF
j_call: TRBJ2-2
clone_size: NA
v_call: TRBV19
d_call: TRBD2

cdr3_nt: TGCGCCAGCAGCCCGACAGTGCGGGGCTATGGCTACACCTTC
cdr3_aa: CASSPTVRGYGYTF
j_call: TRBJ1-2
clone_size: few
v_call: TRBV4-1
d_call: NA

cdr3_nt: TGTGCCAGCAGGAGGGGGCGGAGGTGGATGTACAATGAGCAGTTCTTC
cdr3_aa: CASRRGRRWMYNEQFF
j_call: TRBJ2-1
clone_size: NA
v_call: TRBV11-3
d_call: TRBD1

cdr3_nt: TGTGCCAGCGACGACAGGGGAGCCAATCAGCCCCAGCATTTT
cdr3_aa: CASDDRGANQPQHF
j_call: TRBJ1-5
clone_size: once
v_call: TRBV12-1
d_call: NA